This T cell receptor beta chain came from a study of blood T cell repertoires in COVID-19. Study details: COVID-19 samples from acute and convalescent phases originated in the United States, Italy and Spain.

Germline V gene sequence: CDR1 MGHDK, CDR2 SYGVNS. Trimming cost V 5 bases and J 4 bases, with 18 bases left between them. This CDR3 comprises 16 residues. Enrolled through a virtual design, the participants were between 18 and 89 years of age and came from under 30 US areas. Only in-frame clones appear in the TCRdb table, and some are missing; sequencing was by immunoSEQ multiplex PCR. Here the sample spans a few hundred thousand clones, less than 90% being singletons. The V and J genes are TRBV25-1 and TRBJ1-3; D is perhaps TRBD1 (6 bases). Material: PBMCs or T cells enriched from blood (not recorded which). The receptor was derived from a young woman who had recovered from COVID-19. The CDR3 spells CASSPGRGLPGNTIYF. The CDR3 nucleotides read TGTGCCAGCAGTCCCGGCAGGGGTTTACCCGGAAACACCATATATTTT.